These 11 T cell receptor beta chains came from one sample sequenced in a study of CD8+CD57+ T cells in acquired aplastic anemia. Template material for TCR beta VDJ and CDR3 profiling consisted of genomic DNA. A single record per CDR3 protein comes from TCRdb applying MiXCR to the reads. The sample gives around 250,000 distinct CDR3 sequences, around 82% of which show up once; approximately 40% is in the top ten. In patients chosen for sequencing, flow cytometry had shown CD8+CD57+ cell expansion. Sequencing used sorted CD4+, CD8+, or CD8+CD57+ T cells (not recorded which) from PBMCs. The origin of the receptors is a human donor with aplastic anemia.

This clonotype showed up just once. The chain couples TRBV11-3 to TRBJ2-7, with D perhaps matching TRBD1 or TRBD2 (6 bases each). The CDR3 is 13 amino acids. The germline V and J ends were trimmed by 3 bases and 5 bases, with 11 bases remaining between them. Germline loops: CDR1 SGHNT, CDR2 YENEEA. In DNA, the CDR3 is TGTGCCAGCAGCTTGGAGGGGGACGACGAGCAGTACTTC. It yields the protein CASSLEGDDEQYF.

Only a few counts were recorded for this clonotype. A much larger clone lies a single base off, so this may be a read error. The chain carries TRBV7-8 and TRBJ1-2, with a tentative D call TRBD1 (5 bases). The CDR3 is 15 amino acids. V shed 3 bases and J shed 13 bases, with 24 bases lying between them. CDR1 and CDR2 from the germline V gene are SGHVS and FQNEAQ. The CDR3 DNA reads as TGTGCCAGCAGCTTTCATCCAGACGGGGCAGCCCTTTCCACCTTC. This sequence encodes CASSFHPDGAALSTF.

This clonotype appeared a single time. This rearrangement joins TRBV20-1 to TRBJ2-7; D not resolved. V shed 3 bases and J shed 2 bases, with 8 bases lying between them. The CDR3 has 12 residues. CDR1 and CDR2 from the germline V gene are DFQATT and SNEGSKA (reference sequence). In nucleotides, the CDR3 is TGCAGTGCTAGTGATTATGCCTACGAGCAGTACTTC. As protein: CSASDYAYEQYF.

The V and J genes are TRBV7-8 and TRBJ2-7; TRBD1 aligns across 7 bases. The CDR3 runs 16 residues. The germline V gene encodes CDR1 SGHVS and CDR2 FQNEAQ. Trimming took 3 bases from V and 10 from J; bases not matched to a gene: 18. CDR3 amino acids: CASSFHLDGTALSQYF. CDR3 sequence (DNA): TGTGCCAGCAGCTTTCATCTCGACGGGACAGCCCTTTCCCAGTACTTC.

The gene calls are TRBV7-8 and TRBJ2-3; TRBD2 is a possible D gene (5 bases). Germline V CDR1 and CDR2: SGHVS, FQNEAQ. V was pared by 3 bases and J by 8 bases, with 15 bases between. The CDR3 totals 14 residues. CDR3 loop: CASSLASGPGTQYF. CDR3 DNA sequence: TGTGCCAGCAGCTTGGCGAGCGGTCCCGGTACGCAGTATTTT.

With respect to this clonotype: A junction end diverges from the germline sequence, so it may reflect a read error. The chain couples TRBV2 to TRBJ1-2, with D unclear. This CDR3 comprises 13 residues. Germline CDR1 is SNHLY and CDR2 is FYNNEI. The CDR3 loop reads CASRDGVTDTQNF. CDR3 nucleotide sequence: TGTGCCAGCAGGGACGGGGTCACAGATACGCAGAACTTT.

The V call is TRBV7-2, the J call TRBJ2-5; D gene ambiguous. This CDR3 has 12 residues. V gave up 9 bases and J gave up 5 bases, with 13 bases separating them. Germline V gene lookup returns CDR1 SGHTA and CDR2 FQGNSA. The CDR3 nucleotides are TGTGCCAGAAACGTGGCTAGGGAGACCCAGTACTTC. This translates into CARNVARETQYF.

The chain recombines TRBV2 with TRBJ2-7; D may be TRBD1 (6 bases). The better agreement between TRBJ1-1 and the DNA end casts doubt on the J call. This CDR3 region has 15 residues. Germline V CDR1 and CDR2: SNHLY, FYNNEI. The CDR3 coding sequence is TGTGCCAGCAGTGAGGTGGGGGGCGTGAACACTGAAGCTTTCTTT. As protein: CASSEVGGVNTEAFF.

The chain employs TRBV15 and TRBJ1-1; 7 bases are a match to TRBD1. The CDR3 runs to 11 residues. Trimming cost V 8 bases and J 8 bases; bases outside gene matches: 5. Germline V gene lookup returns CDR1 LNHNV and CDR2 YYDKDF (reference sequence). CDR3 residues: CATATGREAFF. DNA for the CDR3: TGTGCCACCGCGACAGGGAGAGAAGCTTTCTTT. The variable domain in full, completed from reference TRBV15 and TRBJ1-1, reads DAMVIQNPRYQVTQFGKPVTLSCSQTLNHNVMYWYQQKSSQAPKLLFHYYDKDFNNEADTPDNFQSRRPNTSFCFLDIRSPGLGDTAMYLCATATGREAFFGQGTRLTVV.

With regard to this clonotype: The missing conserved phenylalanine or tryptophan at the end of this CDR3 makes a read error likely. The chain links TRBV9 to TRBJ2-7, with D tentatively TRBD1 (6 bases). The V and J ends lost 4 bases and 9 bases respectively, with 14 bases between them. The V gene's germline CDR1 is SGDLS and CDR2 YYNGEE. The CDR3 covers 12 residues. CDR3 in amino acids: CASSLDGGVQYA. CDR3 nucleotides: TGTGCCAGCAGCTTAGATGGGGGCGTGCAGTACGCC.

The genes are TRBV5-5 and TRBJ1-6; D is undetermined. The length of the CDR3 is 14 residues. Per germline, CDR1 SGHKS and CDR2 YYEKEE (reference sequence). V lost 2 bases and J lost 5, with 8 bases in between. The chain's CDR3 is CASSFEANNSPLHF. The CDR3 DNA follows: TGTGCCAGCAGCTTTGAGGCGAATAATTCACCCCTCCACTTT.